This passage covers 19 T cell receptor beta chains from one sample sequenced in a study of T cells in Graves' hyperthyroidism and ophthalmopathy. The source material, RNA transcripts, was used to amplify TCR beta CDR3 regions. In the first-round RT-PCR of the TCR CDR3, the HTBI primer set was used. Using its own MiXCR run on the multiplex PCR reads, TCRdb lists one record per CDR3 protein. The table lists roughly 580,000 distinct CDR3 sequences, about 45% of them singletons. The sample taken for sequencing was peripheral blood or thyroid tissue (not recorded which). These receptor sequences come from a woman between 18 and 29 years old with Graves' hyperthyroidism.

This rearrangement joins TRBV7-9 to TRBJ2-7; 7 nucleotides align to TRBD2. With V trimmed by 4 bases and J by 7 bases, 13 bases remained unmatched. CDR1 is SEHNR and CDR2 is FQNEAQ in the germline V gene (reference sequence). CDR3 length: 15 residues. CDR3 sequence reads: CASSSSGGAYNEQYF. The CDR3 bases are TGTGCCAGCAGCTCCTCGGGGGGAGCATACAATGAGCAGTACTTC.

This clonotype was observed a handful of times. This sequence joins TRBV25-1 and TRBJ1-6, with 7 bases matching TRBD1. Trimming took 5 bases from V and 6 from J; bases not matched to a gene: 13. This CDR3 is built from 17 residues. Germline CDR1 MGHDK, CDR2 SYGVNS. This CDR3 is CASSYRNPGQINSPLHF. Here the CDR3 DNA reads TGTGCCAGCAGTTATCGCAATCCGGGACAGATTAATTCACCCCTCCACTTT.

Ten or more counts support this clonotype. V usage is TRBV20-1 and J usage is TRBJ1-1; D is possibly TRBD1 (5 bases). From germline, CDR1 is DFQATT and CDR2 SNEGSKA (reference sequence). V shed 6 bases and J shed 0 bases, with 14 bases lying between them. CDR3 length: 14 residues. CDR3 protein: CSADTARLNTEAFF. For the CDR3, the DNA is TGCAGTGCGGACACGGCCAGACTGAACACTGAAGCTTTCTTT.

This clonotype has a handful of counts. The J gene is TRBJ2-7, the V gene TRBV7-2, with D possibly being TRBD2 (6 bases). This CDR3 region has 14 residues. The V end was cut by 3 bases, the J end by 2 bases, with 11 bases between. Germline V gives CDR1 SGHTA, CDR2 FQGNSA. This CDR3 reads CASSFSGPTYEQYF. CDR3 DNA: TGTGCCAGCAGCTTCAGCGGGCCCACCTACGAGCAGTACTTC.

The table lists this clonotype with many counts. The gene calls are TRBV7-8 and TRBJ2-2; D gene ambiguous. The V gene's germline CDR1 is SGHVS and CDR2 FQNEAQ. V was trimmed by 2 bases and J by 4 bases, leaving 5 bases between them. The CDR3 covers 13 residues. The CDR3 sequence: CASSLKATGELFF. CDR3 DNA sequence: TGTGCCAGCAGCTTAAAAGCCACCGGGGAGCTGTTTTTT. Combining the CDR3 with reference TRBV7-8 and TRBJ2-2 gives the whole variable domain GAGVSQSPRYKVAKRGQDVALRCDPISGHVSLFWYQQALGQGPEFLTYFQNEAQLDKSGLPSDRFFAERPEGSVSTLKIQRTQQEDSAVYLCASSLKATGELFFGEGSRLTVL.

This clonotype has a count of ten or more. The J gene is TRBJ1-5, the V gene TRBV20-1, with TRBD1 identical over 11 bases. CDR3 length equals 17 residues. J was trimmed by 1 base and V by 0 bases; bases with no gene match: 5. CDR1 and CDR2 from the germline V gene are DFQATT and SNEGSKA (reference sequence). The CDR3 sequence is CSAREDRGLASNQPQHF. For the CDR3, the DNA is TGCAGTGCTAGAGAGGACAGGGGGCTTGCGAGCAATCAGCCCCAGCATTTT.

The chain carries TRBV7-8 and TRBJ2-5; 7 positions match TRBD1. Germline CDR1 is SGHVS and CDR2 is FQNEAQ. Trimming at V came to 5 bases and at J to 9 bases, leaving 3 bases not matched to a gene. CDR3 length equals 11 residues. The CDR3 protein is CASSTDRAQYF. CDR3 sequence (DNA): TGTGCCAGCAGCACTGACAGGGCCCAGTACTTC.

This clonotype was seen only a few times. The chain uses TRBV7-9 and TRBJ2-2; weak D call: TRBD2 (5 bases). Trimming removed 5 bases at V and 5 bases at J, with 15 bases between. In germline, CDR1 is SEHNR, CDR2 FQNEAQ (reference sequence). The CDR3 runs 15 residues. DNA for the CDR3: TGTGCCAGCAGCACCGGACCGGGCGGGACCGGGGAGCTGTTTTTT. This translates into CASSTGPGGTGELFF. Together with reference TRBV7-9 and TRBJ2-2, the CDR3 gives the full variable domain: DTGVSQNPRHKITKRGQNVTFRCDPISEHNRLYWYRQTLGQGPEFLTYFQNEAQLEKSRLLSDRFSAERPKGSFSTLEIQRTEQGDSAMYLCASSTGPGGTGELFFGEGSRLTVL.

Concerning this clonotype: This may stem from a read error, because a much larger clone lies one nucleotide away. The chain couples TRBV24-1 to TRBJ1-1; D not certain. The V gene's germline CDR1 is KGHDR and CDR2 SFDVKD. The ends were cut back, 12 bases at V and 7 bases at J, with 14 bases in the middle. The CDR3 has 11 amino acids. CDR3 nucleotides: TGTGCCGGCAGTCCCCTTTTTGAAGCTTTCTTT. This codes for CAGSPLFEAFF.

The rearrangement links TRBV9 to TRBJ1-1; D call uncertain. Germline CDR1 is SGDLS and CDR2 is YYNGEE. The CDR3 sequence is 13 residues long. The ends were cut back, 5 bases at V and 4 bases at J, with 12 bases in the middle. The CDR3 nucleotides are TGTGCCAGCAGTTACCTGGGGAGCACTGAAGCTTTCTTT. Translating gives CASSYLGSTEAFF.

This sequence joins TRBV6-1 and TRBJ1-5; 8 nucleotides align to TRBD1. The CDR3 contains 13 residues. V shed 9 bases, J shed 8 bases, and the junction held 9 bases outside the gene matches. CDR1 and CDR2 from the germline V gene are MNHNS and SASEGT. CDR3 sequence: CARETGAAKPQHF. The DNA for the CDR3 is TGTGCCAGGGAGACAGGGGCCGCAAAGCCCCAGCATTTT.

The CDR3 protein is CASSHQGGATEAFF. In DNA form, the CDR3 reads TGCGCCAGCAGCCACCAGGGGGGGGCAACTGAAGCTTTCTTT. V gene TRBV4-3 combines with J gene TRBJ1-1; 7 nucleotides match TRBD1. The CDR3 runs 14 residues. V gave up 3 bases and J gave up 5 bases; unmatched junction bases: 6. Per the germline V gene, CDR1 is LGHNA and CDR2 is YSLEER.

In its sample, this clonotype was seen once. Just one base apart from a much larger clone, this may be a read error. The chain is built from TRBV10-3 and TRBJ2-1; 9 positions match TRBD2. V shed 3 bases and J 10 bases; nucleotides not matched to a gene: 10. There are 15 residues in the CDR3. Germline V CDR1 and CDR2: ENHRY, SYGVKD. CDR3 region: CAISDPSGMIPEQFF. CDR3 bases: TGTGCCATCAGTGACCCTAGCGGGATGATTCCCGAGCAGTTCTTC.

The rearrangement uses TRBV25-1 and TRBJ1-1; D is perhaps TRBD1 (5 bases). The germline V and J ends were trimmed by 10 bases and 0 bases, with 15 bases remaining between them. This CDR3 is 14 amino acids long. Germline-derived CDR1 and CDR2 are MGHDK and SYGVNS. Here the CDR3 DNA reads TGTGCCACTCACGGGGCGGGGATGAACACTGAAGCTTTCTTT. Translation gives CATHGAGMNTEAFF.

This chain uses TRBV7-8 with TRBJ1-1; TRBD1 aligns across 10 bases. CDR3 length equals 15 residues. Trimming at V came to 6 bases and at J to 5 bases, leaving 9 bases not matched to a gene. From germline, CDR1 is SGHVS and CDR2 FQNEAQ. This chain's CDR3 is CASRLRTGGPTEAFF. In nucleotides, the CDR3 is TGTGCCAGCAGGCTCAGGACAGGGGGTCCTACTGAAGCTTTCTTT.

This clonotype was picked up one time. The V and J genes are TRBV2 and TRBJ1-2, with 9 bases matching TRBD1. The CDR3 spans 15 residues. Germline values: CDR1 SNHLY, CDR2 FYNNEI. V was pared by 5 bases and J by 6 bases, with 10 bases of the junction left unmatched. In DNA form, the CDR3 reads TGTGCCAGCAGTCCCGAGGGACAGGGAAGGGATGGCTACACCTTC. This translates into CASSPEGQGRDGYTF.

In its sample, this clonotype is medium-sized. CDR3 protein: CASRVDRGDSPLHF. The CDR3 DNA follows: TGTGCCAGCAGAGTCGACAGGGGGGATTCACCCCTCCACTTT. V usage is TRBV2 and J usage is TRBJ1-6; 9 bases are a match to TRBD1. CDR1 and CDR2 (germline): SNHLY, FYNNEI. V dropped 6 bases and J dropped 8; count of bases not matched to a gene: 5. The CDR3 totals 14 residues.

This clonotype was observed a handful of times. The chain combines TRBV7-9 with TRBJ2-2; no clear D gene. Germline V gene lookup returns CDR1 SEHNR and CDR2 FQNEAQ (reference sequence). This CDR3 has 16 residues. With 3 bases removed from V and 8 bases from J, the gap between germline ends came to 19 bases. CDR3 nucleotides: TGTGCCAGCAGCTTGATACCCGGTGCTGGTGGAGGGGAGCTGTTTTTT. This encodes CASSLIPGAGGGELFF.

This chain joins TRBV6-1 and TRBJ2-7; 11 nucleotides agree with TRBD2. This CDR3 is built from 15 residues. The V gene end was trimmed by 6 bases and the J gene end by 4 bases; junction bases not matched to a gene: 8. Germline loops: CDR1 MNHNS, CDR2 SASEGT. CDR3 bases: TGTGCCAGCAGAACAATAGCGGGAGGGCGATACGAGCAGTACTTC. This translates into CASRTIAGGRYEQYF.